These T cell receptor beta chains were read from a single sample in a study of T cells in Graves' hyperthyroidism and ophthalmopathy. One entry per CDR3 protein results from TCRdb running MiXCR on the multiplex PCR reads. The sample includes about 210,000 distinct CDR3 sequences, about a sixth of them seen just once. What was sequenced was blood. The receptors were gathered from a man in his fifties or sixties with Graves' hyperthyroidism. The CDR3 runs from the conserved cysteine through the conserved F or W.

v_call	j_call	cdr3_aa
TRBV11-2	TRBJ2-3	CASSPRLAEGGDTQYF
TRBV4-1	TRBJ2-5	CASSQVLAGWDQETQYF
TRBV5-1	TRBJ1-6	CASSLGSTNNSPLHF
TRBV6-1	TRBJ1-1	CASYQGTEAFF
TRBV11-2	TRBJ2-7	CASSLLGTAQTYEQYF
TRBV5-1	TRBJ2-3	CASRATSGSRTDTQYF
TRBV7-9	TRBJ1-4	CASSPLEKLFF
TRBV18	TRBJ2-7	CASSPIAQGDEQYF
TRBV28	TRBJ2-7	CASSLTSVSYEQYF
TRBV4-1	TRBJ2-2	CASSPMDRNTGELFF
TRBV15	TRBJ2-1	CATSRDRGPRGNEQFF
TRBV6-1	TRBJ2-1	CASRSTSGGINEQFF
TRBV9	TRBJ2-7	CASSTGMGDRGNEQYF
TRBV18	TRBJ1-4	CASSPLSWDEKLFF
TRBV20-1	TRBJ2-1	CSARRDGSYNEQFF
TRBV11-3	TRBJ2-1	CASSRQGETYNEQFF
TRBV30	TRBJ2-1	CAWSSGVSSYNEQFF
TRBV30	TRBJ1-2	CAWSPTGDGYTF
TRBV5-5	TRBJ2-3	CASSWGLAGGDTQYF
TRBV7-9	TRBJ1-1	CASSATRTAEAFF
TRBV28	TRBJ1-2	CASSARHYGYTF
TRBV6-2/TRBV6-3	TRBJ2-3	CASSYRLPSSTTSTDTQYF
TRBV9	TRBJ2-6	CASSATGGYSGANVLTF
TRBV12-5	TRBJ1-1	CASGSGVNKDTEAFF
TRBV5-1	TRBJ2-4	CASTFGLAKNIQYF
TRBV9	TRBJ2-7	CASSNPAGSYEQYF
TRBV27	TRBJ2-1	CASGRGLEQFF
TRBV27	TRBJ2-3	CASSVTAGGTDTQYF
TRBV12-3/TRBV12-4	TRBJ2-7	CASRLTGTYEQYF
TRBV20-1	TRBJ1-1	CSAPRDPTLTAFF
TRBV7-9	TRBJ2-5	CASSSFTLRGGGETQYF